One sample yielded the 16 T cell receptor beta chains listed below, sequenced in a study of T cell responses to AZD1222 COVID-19 vaccine. Clones were sequenced by immunoSEQ multiplex PCR, and TCRdb holds only the in-frame ones, with some missing. The repertoire holds about 120,000 clones, with around 93% as singletons. The sequenced sample was peripheral blood, obtained on day 0 of AZD1222 vaccination. All receptors derive from an adult in good health.

This chain connects TRBV11-3 to TRBJ1-1, with a tentative D call TRBD1 (6 bases). This CDR3 has 13 residues. Germline V lookup: CDR1 SGHNT, CDR2 YENEEA. V was cut by 5 bases and J by 3 bases, with 10 bases left in between. DNA for the CDR3: TGTGCCAGCAGCCGCGGGGGGCACACTGAAGCTTTCTTT. The encoded protein is CASSRGGHTEAFF.

This clone was seen a handful of times. The chain is built from TRBV15 and TRBJ2-7; tentatively, D is TRBD1 (5 bases). V lost 1 base to trimming and J lost 7 bases, with 11 bases between them. CDR1 is LNHNV, CDR2 YYDKDF, per germline (reference sequence). CDR3 length equals 13 residues. The DNA of the CDR3 is TGTGCCACCAGCAGAGGGGGTCCAGGGGAGCAGTACTTC. Encoded protein: CATSRGGPGEQYF.

The chain couples TRBV15 to TRBJ2-7, with D perhaps TRBD2 (6 bases). Germline V gives CDR1 LNHNV, CDR2 YYDKDF (reference sequence). The V gene lost 3 bases and the J gene lost 3 bases, with 9 bases spanning the gap. The CDR3 totals 13 residues. The CDR3 loop reads CATSSLADYEQYF. As DNA, the CDR3 is TGTGCCACCAGCAGTTTAGCGGACTACGAGCAGTACTTC.

The genes are TRBV30 and TRBJ2-7; D possibly corresponds to TRBD1 (5 bases). Trimming took 0 bases from V and 5 from J, leaving 11 bases between them. Germline V gene lookup returns CDR1 GTSNPN and CDR2 SVGIG (reference sequence). The length of the CDR3 is 13 residues. CDR3 coding DNA: TGTGCCTGGAGTGTAGGTAAGGGGAACGAGCAGTACTTC. This translates into CAWSVGKGNEQYF.

The chain links TRBV3-1 (or the pseudogene TRBV3-2) to TRBJ1-3; weak D call: TRBD1 (5 bases). From germline, CDR1 is LGHDT and CDR2 YNNKEL (reference sequence). The CDR3 is made up of 15 amino acids. V was cut by 0 bases and J by 7 bases, with 13 bases left in between. The CDR3: CASSQDFGGWNTIYF. In DNA, the CDR3 is TGTGCCAGCAGCCAAGATTTCGGGGGATGGAACACCATATATTTT.

This clone appeared a single time. This chain uses TRBV19 with TRBJ2-7; TRBD1 matches 11 bases. Germline loops: CDR1 LNHDA, CDR2 SQIVND (reference sequence). V lost 5 bases to trimming and J lost 5 bases; unmatched junction nucleotides: 8. The CDR3 extends over 15 amino acids. The CDR3 DNA is TGTGCCAGTAGTGCCCGGGACAGGGGGATCCACGAGCAGTACTTC. It yields the protein CASSARDRGIHEQYF.

The genes are TRBV7-6 and TRBJ1-3, with TRBD1 identical over 7 bases. CDR1 SGHVS and CDR2 FNYEAQ come from the germline V gene. The V gene end was trimmed by 3 bases and the J gene end by 4 bases; junction bases not matched to a gene: 6. The CDR3 loop spans 15 amino acids. DNA for the CDR3: TGTGCCAGCAGCTTGCACCGGGACAGAGGAAACACCATATATTTT. Translated: CASSLHRDRGNTIYF.

CDR3 region: CASSPNLGGYANYGYTF. The CDR3 nucleotides read TGTGCCAGCAGTCCGAACTTGGGGGGGTATGCTAACTATGGCTACACCTTC. The V call is TRBV27, the J call TRBJ1-2; a weak D match, TRBD1 (5 bases). The CDR3 sequence is 17 residues long. Germline-derived CDR1 and CDR2 are MNHEY and SMNVEV (reference sequence). Deletions cut 5 bases from V and 0 bases from J, with 19 bases between.

This chain joins TRBV15 and TRBJ1-5; the D gene is possibly TRBD1 (6 bases). Per germline, CDR1 LNHNV and CDR2 YYDKDF (reference sequence). CDR3 length: 15 residues. Trimming cost V 0 bases and J 4 bases, with 10 bases left between them. The CDR3 region has the DNA TGTGCCACCAGCAGAGAACAGGGAGGGAATCAGCCCCAGCATTTT. Residues: CATSREQGGNQPQHF. Full variable domain (rest looked up from reference TRBV15 and TRBJ1-5): DAMVIQNPRYQVTQFGKPVTLSCSQTLNHNVMYWYQQKSSQAPKLLFHYYDKDFNNEADTPDNFQSRRPNTSFCFLDIRSPGLGDTAMYLCATSREQGGNQPQHFGDGTRLSIL.

The chain combines TRBV19 with TRBJ1-2, with D possibly TRBD1 on 6 matching bases. The CDR3 loop spans 13 amino acids. Germline CDR1 and CDR2: LNHDA and SQIVND (reference sequence). Trimming took off 3 bases at V and 8 bases at J, with 13 bases between the two ends. Here the CDR3 DNA reads TGTGCCAGTAGTATTCACAGGGTTGACGGCTACACCTTC. This sequence encodes CASSIHRVDGYTF.

This clone was picked up one time. V is TRBV3-1 (or the pseudogene TRBV3-2) and J is TRBJ1-4; D remains unclear. The CDR3 length is 16 residues. Germline V CDR1 and CDR2: LGHDT, YNNKEL (reference sequence). Deletions cut 1 base from V and 7 bases from J, with 16 bases between. The CDR3, as DNA: TGTGCCAGCAGCCAAGGGTTTCTCGGTCTAAGTGAAAAACTGTTTTTT. Translated: CASSQGFLGLSEKLFF.

The chain employs TRBV30 and TRBJ1-4; 7 bases match TRBD1. CDR1 and CDR2 (germline): GTSNPN, SVGIG (reference sequence). This CDR3 is 15 amino acids long. With 0 bases clipped from V and 7 bases from J, the junction kept 8 bases outside the gene matches. CDR3 sequence: CAWSVGRGRGEKLFF. The CDR3 coding sequence is TGTGCCTGGAGTGTAGGGAGGGGGCGAGGTGAAAAACTGTTTTTT.

The chain recombines TRBV12-5 with TRBJ1-6, with 8 bases matching TRBD1. CDR1 and CDR2 from the germline V gene are LGHNT and FRNRAP. This CDR3 region has 15 residues. With V trimmed by 1 base and J by 5 bases, 1 base remained unmatched. CDR3 amino acids: CASGLGQGNNSPLHF. Here the CDR3 DNA reads TGTGCTAGTGGTTTGGGACAGGGGAATAATTCACCCCTCCACTTT.

This sequence joins TRBV2 and TRBJ1-5; possibly TRBD1 for D (5 bases). Trimming stripped 5 bases from V and 1 base from J, with 9 bases between. This CDR3 region has 14 residues. Germline CDR1 SNHLY, CDR2 FYNNEI. The chain's CDR3 is CASSKDTSNQPQHF. CDR3 sequence (DNA): TGTGCCAGCAGTAAGGACACCAGCAATCAGCCCCAGCATTTT. Combining the CDR3 with reference TRBV2 and TRBJ1-5 gives the whole variable domain EPEVTQTPSHQVTQMGQEVILRCVPISNHLYFYWYRQILGQKVEFLVSFYNNEISEKSEIFDDQFSVERPDGSNFTLKIRSTKLEDSAMYFCASSKDTSNQPQHFGDGTRLSIL.

This clone appeared a single time. The chain links TRBV3-1 (or the pseudogene TRBV3-2) to TRBJ1-5; TRBD1 matches 8 bases. CDR3 length: 14 amino acids. Germline CDR1 is LGHDT and CDR2 is YNNKEL (reference sequence). The V segment lost 4 bases and the J segment 4 bases; nucleotides outside the gene matches: 3. The CDR3 is CASSRTGGNQPQHF. In nucleotides, the CDR3 is TGTGCCAGCAGCCGTACAGGGGGGAATCAGCCCCAGCATTTT.

This clone has just one count. The CDR3 spells CASSQRQGAWNEQFF. The CDR3 DNA sequence: TGCGCCAGCAGCCAGAGACAGGGGGCATGGAATGAGCAGTTCTTC. The chain uses TRBV5-1 and TRBJ2-1; 10 bases agree with TRBD1. Germline lookup yields CDR1 SGHRS and CDR2 YFSETQ. This CDR3 has 15 residues. The trim removed 4 bases at V and 7 bases at J, leaving 8 bases unmatched. Together with reference TRBV5-1 and TRBJ2-1, the CDR3 gives the full variable domain: KAGVTQTPRYLIKTRGQQVTLSCSPISGHRSVSWYQQTPGQGLQFLFEYFSETQRNKGNFPGRFSGRQFSNSRSEMNVSTLELGDSALYLCASSQRQGAWNEQFFGPGTRLTVL.